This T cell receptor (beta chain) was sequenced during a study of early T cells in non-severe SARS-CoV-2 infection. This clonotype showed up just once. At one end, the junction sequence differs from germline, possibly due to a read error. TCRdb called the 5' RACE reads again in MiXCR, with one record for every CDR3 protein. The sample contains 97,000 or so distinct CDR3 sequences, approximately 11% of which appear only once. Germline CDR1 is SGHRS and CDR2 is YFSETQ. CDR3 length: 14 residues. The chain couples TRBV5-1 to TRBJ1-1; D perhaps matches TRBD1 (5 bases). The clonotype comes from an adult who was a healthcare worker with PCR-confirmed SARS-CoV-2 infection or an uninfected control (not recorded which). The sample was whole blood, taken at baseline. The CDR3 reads CASNLEGARTEAFF. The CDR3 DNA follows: TGCGCCAGCAACTTGGAAGGGGCCAGGACTGAAGCTTTCTTT.